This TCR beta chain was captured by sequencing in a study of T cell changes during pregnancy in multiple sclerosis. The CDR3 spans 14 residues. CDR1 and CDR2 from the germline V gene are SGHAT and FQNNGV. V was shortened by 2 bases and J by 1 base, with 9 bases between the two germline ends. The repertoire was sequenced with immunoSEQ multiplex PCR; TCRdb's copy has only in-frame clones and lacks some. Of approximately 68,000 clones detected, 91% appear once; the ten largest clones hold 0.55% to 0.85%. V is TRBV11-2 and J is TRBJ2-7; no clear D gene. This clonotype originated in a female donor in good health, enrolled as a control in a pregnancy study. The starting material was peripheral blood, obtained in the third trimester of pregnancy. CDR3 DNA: TGTGCCAGCAGCTTAACTACGGAATCCTACGAGCAGTACTTC. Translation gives CASSLTTESYEQYF.